Following are 16 T cell receptor beta chains from one sample sequenced in a study of blood T cell repertoires in COVID-19. Sequenced by immunoSEQ multiplex PCR; TCRdb stores in-frame clones only, minus some. The sample holds about 120,000 clones, under 80% seen once. Sequenced: peripheral blood. These receptors were taken from a man between 65 and 85 years old with acute or convalescent COVID-19.

This chain uses TRBV19 with TRBJ1-2, with a weak D call TRBD1 (6 bases). The V end was cut by 7 bases, the J end by 4 bases, with 16 bases between. CDR1 is LNHDA and CDR2 is SQIVND in the germline V gene (reference sequence). The CDR3 spans 14 residues. The CDR3 reads CASIEGGGSYGYTF. The CDR3 coding sequence is TGTGCCAGTATTGAGGGAGGGGGAAGCTATGGCTACACCTTC.

The V and J genes are TRBV6-4 and TRBJ1-1; D gene ambiguous. The germline V gene encodes CDR1 MRHNA and CDR2 SNTAGT. The CDR3 is made up of 13 amino acids. The ends were cut back, 5 bases at V and 1 base at J, with 8 bases in the middle. The CDR3 is CASSRDRNTEAFF. The CDR3 coding sequence is TGTGCCAGCAGTCGTGATAGGAACACTGAAGCTTTCTTT.

In this sample, this clone turned up once. Mismatch with germline at one junction end may stem from a read error. This chain links TRBV15 with TRBJ1-1; no clear D. Germline CDR1 LNHNV, CDR2 YYDKDF (reference sequence). This CDR3 is 13 amino acids long. The CDR3: CATSRDLNSEAFF. The CDR3 DNA follows: TGTGCCACCAGCAGAGACTTAAACAGTGAAGCTTTCTTT.

The gene calls are TRBV9 and TRBJ2-7; D may be TRBD1 (6 bases). V was shortened by 7 bases and J by 0 bases, with 20 bases between the two germline ends. This CDR3 has 16 residues. Germline assignment: CDR1 SGDLS and CDR2 YYNGEE. DNA of the CDR3: TGTGCCAGCGGCGGGCCGGGACAAACGAGCTCCTACGAGCAGTACTTC. It is translated as CASGGPGQTSSYEQYF.

The chain carries TRBV28 and TRBJ1-2; unclear D gene. Germline V CDR1 and CDR2: MDHEN, SYDVKM. There are 15 residues in the CDR3. V gave up 7 bases and J gave up 4 bases, with 19 bases separating them. The CDR3 protein is CASIPSGRVLYGYTF. The CDR3 DNA follows: TGTGCCAGCATCCCCTCGGGGAGGGTCCTCTATGGCTACACCTTC.

Written as DNA, the CDR3 is TGCGCCAGCAGCCAAGATACGGGACTTGGAAATTCACCCCTCCACTTT. Protein product: CASSQDTGLGNSPLHF. The chain combines TRBV4-3 with TRBJ1-6; D perhaps matches TRBD1 (5 bases). The length of the CDR3 is 16 residues. Trimming cost V 0 bases and J 7 bases, with 13 bases left between them. Germline CDR1 and CDR2: LGHNA and YSLEER.

The rearrangement uses TRBV20-1 and TRBJ1-3; perhaps TRBD1 as D (5 bases). CDR1 is DFQATT, CDR2 SNEGSKA, per germline (reference sequence). Trimming shortened V by 6 bases and J by 11 bases, and 14 bases separated the two germline ends. CDR3 length equals 11 residues. The CDR3 sequence is CSASSGDPIYF. CDR3 DNA sequence: TGCAGTGCCTCCTCGGGGGATCCCATATATTTT.

The chain has TRBV2 and TRBJ1-4; 9 bases line up with TRBD1. V dropped 7 bases and J dropped 0; count of bases not matched to a gene: 9. Germline V gene sequence: CDR1 SNHLY, CDR2 FYNNEI. The CDR3 is 17 amino acids. The CDR3 sequence: CASNTDRGVATNEKLFF. The CDR3 DNA is TGTGCCAGCAACACCGACAGGGGGGTTGCAACTAATGAAAAACTGTTTTTT.

The V and J genes are TRBV12-5 and TRBJ2-7, with 7 positions matching TRBD1. Per the germline V gene, CDR1 is LGHNT and CDR2 is FRNRAP. V dropped 0 bases and J dropped 1; count of bases not matched to a gene: 3. The CDR3 is 15 amino acids. CDR3 nucleotides: TGTGCTAGTGGTTTGGTCCGGGACAGATCCTACGAGCAGTACTTC. Translating it yields CASGLVRDRSYEQYF.

The chain has TRBV9 and TRBJ2-7; 7 nucleotides line up with TRBD1. V was pared by 0 bases and J by 6 bases, with 6 bases of the junction left unmatched. The CDR3 totals 14 residues. Germline V gene sequence: CDR1 SGDLS, CDR2 YYNGEE. The CDR3 region is CASSVGQGVSEQYF. DNA for the CDR3: TGTGCCAGCAGCGTAGGGCAGGGGGTGAGCGAGCAGTACTTC.

V gene TRBV6-1 combines with J gene TRBJ2-2; weak D call: TRBD1 (6 bases). In germline, CDR1 is MNHNS, CDR2 SASEGT. The germline V and J ends were trimmed by 8 bases and 2 bases, with 9 bases remaining between them. The CDR3 sequence is 13 residues long. DNA for the CDR3: TGTGCCAGCCACAGGGTCAACACCGGGGAGCTGTTTTTT. It is translated as CASHRVNTGELFF.

Here the CDR3 reads CATSWKGAATGELFF. CDR3 DNA: TGTGCCACCTCTTGGAAGGGGGCGGCCACCGGGGAGCTGTTTTTT. The rearrangement joins TRBV19 to TRBJ2-2; 7 nucleotides line up with TRBD1. V was pared by 10 bases and J by 4 bases, with 12 bases of the junction left unmatched. Germline CDR1 and CDR2: LNHDA and SQIVND (reference sequence). This CDR3 region has 15 residues.

The chain links TRBV7-2 to TRBJ1-5, with D perhaps matching TRBD1 (5 bases). The CDR3 has 14 residues. The V gene lost 5 bases and the J gene lost 5 bases, with 13 bases spanning the gap. From germline, CDR1 is SGHTA and CDR2 FQGNSA. In nucleotides, the CDR3 is TGTGCCAGCAGCGACCGGGGGTGGGATCAGCCCCAGCATTTT. As protein: CASSDRGWDQPQHF.

The chain carries TRBV5-4 and TRBJ1-1; TRBD1 matches 9 bases. Germline V CDR1 and CDR2: SGHNT, YYREEE (reference sequence). V dropped 4 bases and J dropped 2; count of bases not matched to a gene: 3. The CDR3 loop spans 14 amino acids. The CDR3 region has the DNA TGTGCCAGCAGCGGGGGACAGGGAAACACTGAAGCTTTCTTT. Translated, it gives CASSGGQGNTEAFF.

The chain couples TRBV6-2 or TRBV6-3 to TRBJ2-3; D is undetermined. CDR1 and CDR2 from the germline V gene are MNHEY and SVGEGT. The CDR3 is 15 amino acids. The V gene lost 0 bases and the J gene lost 0 bases, with 7 bases spanning the gap. CDR3 loop: CASSYSPESTDTQYF. The CDR3 coding sequence is TGTGCCAGCAGTTACTCACCGGAGAGCACAGATACGCAGTATTTT.

V and J are TRBV7-2 and TRBJ1-5; D unresolved. Trimming removed 4 bases from V and 5 bases from J, with 12 bases in between. CDR1 SGHTA and CDR2 FQGNSA come from the germline V gene. The CDR3 is 14 amino acids. CDR3 residues: CASSSLEGDQPQHF. The CDR3 DNA reads TGTGCCAGCAGCTCCCTAGAGGGTGATCAGCCCCAGCATTTT.